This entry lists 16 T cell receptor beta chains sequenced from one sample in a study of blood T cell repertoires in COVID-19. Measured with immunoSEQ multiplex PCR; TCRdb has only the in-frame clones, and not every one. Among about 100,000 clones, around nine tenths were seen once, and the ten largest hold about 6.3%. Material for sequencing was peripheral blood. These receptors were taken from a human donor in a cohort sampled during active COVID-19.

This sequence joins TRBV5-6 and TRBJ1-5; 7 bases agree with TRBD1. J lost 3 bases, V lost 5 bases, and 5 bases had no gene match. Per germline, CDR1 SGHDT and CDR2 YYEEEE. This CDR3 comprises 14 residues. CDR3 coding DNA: TGTGCCAGCAGTCGGACAGGAATCAATCAGCCCCAGCATTTT. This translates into CASSRTGINQPQHF.

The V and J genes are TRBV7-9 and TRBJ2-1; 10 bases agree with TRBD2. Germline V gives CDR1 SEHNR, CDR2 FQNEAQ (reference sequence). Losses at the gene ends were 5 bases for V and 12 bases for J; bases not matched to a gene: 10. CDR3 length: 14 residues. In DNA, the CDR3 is TGTGCCAGCAGCGACCAGCTAGCGGGAGAATGGCAGTTCTTC. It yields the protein CASSDQLAGEWQFF.

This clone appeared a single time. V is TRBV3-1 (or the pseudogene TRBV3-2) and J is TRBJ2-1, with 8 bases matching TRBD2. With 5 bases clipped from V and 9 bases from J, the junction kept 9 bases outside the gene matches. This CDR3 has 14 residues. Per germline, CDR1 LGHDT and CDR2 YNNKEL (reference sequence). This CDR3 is CASSEAKRGPEQFF. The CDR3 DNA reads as TGTGCCAGCAGCGAAGCGAAGCGGGGGCCTGAGCAGTTCTTC.

CDR3 in amino acids: CASSLYGSNTDTQYF. CDR3 coding DNA: TGTGCCAGCAGTTTATACGGGAGTAACACAGATACGCAGTATTTT. The rearrangement joins TRBV28 to TRBJ2-3; perhaps TRBD2 as D (6 bases). CDR3 length: 15 residues. Trimming left V 1 base short and J 2 bases short, with 10 bases between. The germline V gene encodes CDR1 MDHEN and CDR2 SYDVKM.

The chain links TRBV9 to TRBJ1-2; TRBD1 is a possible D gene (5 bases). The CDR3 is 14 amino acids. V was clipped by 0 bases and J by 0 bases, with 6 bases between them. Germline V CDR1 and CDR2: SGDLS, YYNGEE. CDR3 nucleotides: TGTGCCAGCAGCGTAGCGACAGCTAACTATGGCTACACCTTC. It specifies CASSVATANYGYTF.

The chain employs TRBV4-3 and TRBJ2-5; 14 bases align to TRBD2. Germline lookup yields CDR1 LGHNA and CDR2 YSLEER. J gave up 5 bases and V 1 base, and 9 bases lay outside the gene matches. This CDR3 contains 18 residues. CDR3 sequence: CASSQAKTSGGAYETQYF. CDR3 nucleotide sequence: TGCGCCAGCAGCCAAGCCAAGACTAGCGGGGGGGCCTACGAGACCCAGTACTTC.

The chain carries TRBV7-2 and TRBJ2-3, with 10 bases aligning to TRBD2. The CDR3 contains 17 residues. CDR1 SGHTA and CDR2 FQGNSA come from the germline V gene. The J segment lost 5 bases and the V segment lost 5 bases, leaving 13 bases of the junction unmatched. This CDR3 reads CASSPRRVLAGEDTQYF. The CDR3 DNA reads TGTGCCAGCAGCCCTAGACGAGTTCTAGCGGGAGAAGATACGCAGTATTTT.

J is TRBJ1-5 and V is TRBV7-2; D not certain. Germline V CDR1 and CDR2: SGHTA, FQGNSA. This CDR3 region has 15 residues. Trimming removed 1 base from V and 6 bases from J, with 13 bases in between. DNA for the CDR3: TGTGCCAGCAGCTTAGGGGATATTGGGAGTCAGCCCCAGCATTTT. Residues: CASSLGDIGSQPQHF.

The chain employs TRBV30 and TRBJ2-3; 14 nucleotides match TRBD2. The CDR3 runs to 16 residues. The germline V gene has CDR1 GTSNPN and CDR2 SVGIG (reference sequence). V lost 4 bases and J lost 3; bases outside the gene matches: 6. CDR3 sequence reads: CAWNPGLAGETDTQYF. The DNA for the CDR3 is TGTGCCTGGAACCCGGGACTAGCGGGGGAGACAGATACGCAGTATTTT.

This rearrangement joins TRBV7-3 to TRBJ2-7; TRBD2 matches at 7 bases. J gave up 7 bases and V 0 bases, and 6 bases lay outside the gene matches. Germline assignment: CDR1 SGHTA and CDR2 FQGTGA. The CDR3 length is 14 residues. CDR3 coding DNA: TGTGCCAGCAGCTTAACCGGCCCGGGGGGAGAGCAGTACTTC. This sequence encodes CASSLTGPGGEQYF.

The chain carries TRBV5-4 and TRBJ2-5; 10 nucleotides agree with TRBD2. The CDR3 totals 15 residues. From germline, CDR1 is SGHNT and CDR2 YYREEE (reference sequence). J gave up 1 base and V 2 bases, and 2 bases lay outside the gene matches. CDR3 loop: CASSLSGGVQETQYF. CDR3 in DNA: TGTGCCAGCAGCTTAAGCGGGGGGGTCCAAGAGACCCAGTACTTC.

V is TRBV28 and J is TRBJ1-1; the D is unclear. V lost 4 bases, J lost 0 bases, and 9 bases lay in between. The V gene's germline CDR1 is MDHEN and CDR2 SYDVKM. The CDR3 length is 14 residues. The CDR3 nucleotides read TGTGCCAGCAGTTCCGTCACAGTGAACACTGAAGCTTTCTTT. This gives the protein CASSSVTVNTEAFF.

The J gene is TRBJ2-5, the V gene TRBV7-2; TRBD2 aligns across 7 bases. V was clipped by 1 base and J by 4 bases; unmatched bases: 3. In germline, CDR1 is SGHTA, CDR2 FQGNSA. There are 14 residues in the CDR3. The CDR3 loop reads CASSLVGGGETQYF. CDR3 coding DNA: TGTGCCAGCAGCTTAGTTGGGGGGGGAGAGACCCAGTACTTC. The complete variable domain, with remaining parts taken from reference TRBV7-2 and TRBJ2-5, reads GAGVSQSPSNKVTEKGKDVELRCDPISGHTALYWYRQSLGQGLEFLIYFQGNSAPDKSGLPSDRFSAERTGGSVSTLTIQRTQQEDSAVYLCASSLVGGGETQYFGPGTRLLVL.

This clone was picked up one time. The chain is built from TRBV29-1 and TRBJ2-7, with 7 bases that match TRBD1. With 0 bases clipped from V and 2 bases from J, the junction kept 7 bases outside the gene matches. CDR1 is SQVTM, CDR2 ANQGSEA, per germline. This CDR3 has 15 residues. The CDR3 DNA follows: TGCAGCGTTGAAGATCCTGGGCAGGGGGCCTACGAGCAGTACTTC. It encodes CSVEDPGQGAYEQYF.

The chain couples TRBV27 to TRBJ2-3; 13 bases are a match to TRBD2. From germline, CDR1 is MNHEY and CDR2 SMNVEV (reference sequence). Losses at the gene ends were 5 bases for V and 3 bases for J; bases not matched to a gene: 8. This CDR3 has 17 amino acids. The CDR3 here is CASSLPRLAGGTDTQYF. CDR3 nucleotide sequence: TGTGCCAGCAGTCTCCCCCGACTAGCGGGGGGAACAGATACGCAGTATTTT.

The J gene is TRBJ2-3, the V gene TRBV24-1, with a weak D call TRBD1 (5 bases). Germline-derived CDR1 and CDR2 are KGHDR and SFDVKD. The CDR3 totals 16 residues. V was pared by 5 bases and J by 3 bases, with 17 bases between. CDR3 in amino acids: CATSAGWQGVTDTQYF. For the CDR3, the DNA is TGTGCCACCAGTGCGGGCTGGCAGGGTGTAACAGATACGCAGTATTTT.